This T cell receptor beta chain was found in a study of blood T cell repertoires in COVID-19. Study-level background: There were acute and convalescent COVID-19 samples, and they came from the United States, Italy and Spain.

Trimming took 2 bases from V and 15 from J, leaving 16 bases between them. The CDR3 sequence is 13 residues long. Germline values: CDR1 MNHEY, CDR2 SMNVEV (reference sequence). Method: immunoSEQ multiplex PCR; TCRdb's copy keeps in-frame clones and lacks some. The sample has about 150,000 clones, 76% seen once; the top ten hold 3.7%. The gene calls are TRBV27 and TRBJ2-2; a possible D gene is TRBD1 (5 bases). Sequenced material: peripheral blood. The TCR was taken from a woman older than 75 with acute or convalescent COVID-19. The CDR3 sequence: CASSLAPGYQVFF. CDR3 nucleotide sequence: TGTGCCAGCAGTTTAGCCCCAGGGTATCAGGTGTTTTTT.